These T cell receptor beta chains were read from a single sample in a study of cytomegalovirus exposure and HLA in healthy donors. Measured with immunoSEQ multiplex PCR; TCRdb has only the in-frame clones, and not every one. The sample lists roughly 130,000 clones, 74% occurring once. The sequenced material came from PBMCs. The receptors shown here come from a man aged 35 to 55 in good health and CMV-seropositive. Each CDR3 is given with its conserved first and last residue. A D gene is named only where the DNA matches it firmly. Part of the rows lack a size; the others show once, few, many or a class for expanded clones.

clone_size	d_call	v_call	j_call	cdr3_nt	cdr3_aa
once	TRBD2	TRBV10-3	TRBJ2-5	TGTGCCATCAGTGAGAGAGGGGTAGCGGGAGTGGAGACCCAGTACTTC	CAISERGVAGVETQYF
NA	TRBD1	TRBV13	TRBJ1-4	TGTGCCAGCAGCCTGACAGGGGGCGCGGCTAATGAAAAACTGTTTTTT	CASSLTGGAANEKLFF
NA	NA	TRBV4-1	TRBJ1-2	TGCGCCAGCAGCCAAGGTGCAGCGAGCTATGGCTACACCTTC	CASSQGAASYGYTF
NA	NA	TRBV28	TRBJ1-2	TGTGCCAGCAGTGTGGGGGCCTTGGGCTATGGCTACACCTTC	CASSVGALGYGYTF
NA	NA	TRBV5-6	TRBJ2-1	TGTGCCAGCAGCTTGTTTAACTCCTACAATGAGCAGTTCTTC	CASSLFNSYNEQFF
NA	TRBD2	TRBV19	TRBJ2-7	TGTGCCAGTAGTCCCCTGGGACTAGCGGGGGACTACGAGCAGTACTTC	CASSPLGLAGDYEQYF
few	TRBD1	TRBV6-5	TRBJ1-6	TGTGCCAGCAGTTTCACAGGGGGCGGCTCACCCCTCCACTTT	CASSFTGGGSPLHF
NA	NA	TRBV18	TRBJ2-2	TGTGCCAGCTCACCCACCCGGACCTACAGGGAGGGCACCGGGGAGCTGTTTTTT	CASSPTRTYREGTGELFF
NA	TRBD2	TRBV29-1	TRBJ2-3	TGCAGCGGGGGACTAGCGAGTAGCACAGATACGCAGTATTTT	CSGGLASSTDTQYF
NA	NA	TRBV13	TRBJ1-1	TGTGCCAGCAGCTTGTGGGTTTCAGGAGGTGAAGCTTTCTTT	CASSLWVSGGEAFF
NA	TRBD1	TRBV19	TRBJ2-7	TGTGCCAGTAGTATCCCCGGGACAGGCTTTTACGAGCAGTACTTC	CASSIPGTGFYEQYF
once	NA	TRBV2	TRBJ1-4	TGTGCCAGCAATCCCTCCAGGGGAGAAAAACTGTTTTTT	CASNPSRGEKLFF
few	TRBD1	TRBV30	TRBJ1-2	TGTGCCTGCTCCCGGGACAGGCCTAACTATGGCTACACCTTC	CACSRDRPNYGYTF
few	NA	TRBV28	TRBJ2-2	TGTGCCAGCAGCGAGGGTTTTACGAACACCGGGGAGCTGTTTTTT	CASSEGFTNTGELFF